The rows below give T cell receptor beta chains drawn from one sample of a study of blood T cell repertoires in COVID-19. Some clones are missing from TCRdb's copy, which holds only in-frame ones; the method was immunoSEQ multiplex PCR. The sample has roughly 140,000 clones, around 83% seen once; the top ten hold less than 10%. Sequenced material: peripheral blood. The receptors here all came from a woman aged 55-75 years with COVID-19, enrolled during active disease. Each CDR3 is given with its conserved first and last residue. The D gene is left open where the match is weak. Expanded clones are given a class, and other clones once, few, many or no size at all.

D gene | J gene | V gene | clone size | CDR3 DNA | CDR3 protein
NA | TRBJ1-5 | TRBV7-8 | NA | TGTGCCAGCAGCTTAGCTCCGACAGATAGCAATCAGCCCCAGCATTTT | CASSLAPTDSNQPQHF
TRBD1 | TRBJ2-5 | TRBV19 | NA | TGTGCCAGTAGCCGAGGACAGGGAGAAAAGACCCAGTACTTC | CASSRGQGEKTQYF
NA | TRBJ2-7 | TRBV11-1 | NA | TGTGCCAGCACTCAAACAGCAGCCACCTACGAGCAGTACTTC | CASTQTAATYEQYF
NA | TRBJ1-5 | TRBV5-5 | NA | TGTGCCAGCAGCAATGCGGGGGGAAATCAGCCCCAGCATTTT | CASSNAGGNQPQHF
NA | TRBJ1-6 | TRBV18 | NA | TGTGCCAGCTCACCGGACAGAAGAAATTCACCCCTCCACTTT | CASSPDRRNSPLHF
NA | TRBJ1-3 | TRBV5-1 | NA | TGCGCCAGCGGTTTGGACAGCTCTGGAAACACCATATATTTT | CASGLDSSGNTIYF
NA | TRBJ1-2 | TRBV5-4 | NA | TGTGCCAGCAGCTTGGACTCCTCCTATGGCTACACCTTC | CASSLDSSYGYTF
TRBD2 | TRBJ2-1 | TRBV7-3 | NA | TGTGCCAGCAGCTATCCCGGGACTAGCCGCAATGAGCAGTTCTTC | CASSYPGTSRNEQFF
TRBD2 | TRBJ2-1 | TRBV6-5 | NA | TGTGCCATCCGGATCGCCAGCGGGAGTGGGAATGAGCAGTTCTTC | CAIRIASGSGNEQFF
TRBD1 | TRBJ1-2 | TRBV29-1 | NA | TGCAGCGTGTGGACAGGTCGAAGTTCCTATGGCTACACCTTC | CSVWTGRSSYGYTF
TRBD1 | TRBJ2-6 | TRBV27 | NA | TGTGCCAGCAGTTTAAGGCAGGGGGCATCTGGGGCCAACGTCCTGACTTTC | CASSLRQGASGANVLTF
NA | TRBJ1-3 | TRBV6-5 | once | TGTGCCAGCAGTTACGGGGGGGCATCGGGAAACACCATATATTTT | CASSYGGASGNTIYF
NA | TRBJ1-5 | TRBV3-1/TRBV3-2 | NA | TGTGCCAGCAGCCTACTCTCCAATCAGCCCCAGCATTTT | CASSLLSNQPQHF
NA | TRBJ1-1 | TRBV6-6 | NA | TGTGCCAGCAGTTACGGGGCGGGGAGTCCTGAAGCTTTCTTT | CASSYGAGSPEAFF
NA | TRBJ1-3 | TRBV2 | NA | TGTGCCAGCAGTGCAGGGACTGGGGGAAACACCATATATTTT | CASSAGTGGNTIYF
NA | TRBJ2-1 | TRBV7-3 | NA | TGTGCCAGCAGCTTAGGTGGTAGCTCTAATGAGCAGTTCTTC | CASSLGGSSNEQFF
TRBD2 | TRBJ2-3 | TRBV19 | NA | TGTGCCAGTAACCCACTAGCGGGAGGTGAAGATACGCAGTATTTT | CASNPLAGGEDTQYF
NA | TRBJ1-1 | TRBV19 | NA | TGTGCCAGTAGTCGCGACAGGAGCCCTTACACTGAAGCTTTCTTT | CASSRDRSPYTEAFF
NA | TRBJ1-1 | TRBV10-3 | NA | TGTGCCATCAGTGCGGAAAGTGGGGGGGAAGCTTTCTTT | CAISAESGGEAFF
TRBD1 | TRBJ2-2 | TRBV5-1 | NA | TGCGCCAGCAGCTTGGCCGGACAGGGGGCCGGGGAGCTGTTTTTT | CASSLAGQGAGELFF
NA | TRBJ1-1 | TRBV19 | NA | TGTGCCAGTAGTATTTGGACAGAGTTCATGAACACTGAAGCTTTCTTT | CASSIWTEFMNTEAFF
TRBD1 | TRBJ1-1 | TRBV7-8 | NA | TGTGCCAGCAGCTTAGCCAGACAGGGTGGCACTGAAGCTTTCTTT | CASSLARQGGTEAFF
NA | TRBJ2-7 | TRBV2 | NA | TGTGCCAGCAGTAGGGTGGGAGGAACCTACGAGCAGTACTTC | CASSRVGGTYEQYF
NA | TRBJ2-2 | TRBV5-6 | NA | TGTGCCAGCAGCTTGCCGGCGGTCGGGGAGCTGTTTTTT | CASSLPAVGELFF
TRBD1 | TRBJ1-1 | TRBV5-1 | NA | TGCGCCAGCAGCCTGGAGGACAGGGGCACTGAAGCTTTCTTT | CASSLEDRGTEAFF
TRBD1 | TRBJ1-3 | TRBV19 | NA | TGTGCCAGTAGTGGGACAGGGAACTCAAGGGACACCATATATTTT | CASSGTGNSRDTIYF
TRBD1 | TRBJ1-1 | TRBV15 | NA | TGTGCCACCAGCAGAGATTGGACAGGGGGGAACACTGAAGCTTTCTTT | CATSRDWTGGNTEAFF
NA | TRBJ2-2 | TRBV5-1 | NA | TGCGCCAGCATATGGACACCTAACACCGGGGAGCTGTTTTTT | CASIWTPNTGELFF
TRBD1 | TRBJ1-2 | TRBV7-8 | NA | TGTGCCAGCAGCTTAGTCAGAACAGGGGGAGGGGGCTACACCTTC | CASSLVRTGGGGYTF
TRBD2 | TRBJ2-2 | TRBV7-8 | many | TGTGCTCTGGCCAGGACTAGCGGGAGGGCCTCGAACACCGGGGAGCTGTTTTTT | CALARTSGRASNTGELFF
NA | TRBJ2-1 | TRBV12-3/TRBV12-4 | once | TGTGCCAGCAGACGTCAGGGTAATGAGCAGTTCTTC | CASRRQGNEQFF
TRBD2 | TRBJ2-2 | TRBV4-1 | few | TGCGCCAGCAGCCCCGGACTAGCGGGACTAACCCGCACCGGGGAGCTGTTTTTT | CASSPGLAGLTRTGELFF
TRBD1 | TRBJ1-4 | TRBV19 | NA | TGTGCCAGTAGTACGGGACAGGGGCCGCGCCTTGGTGAAAAACTGTTTTTT | CASSTGQGPRLGEKLFF
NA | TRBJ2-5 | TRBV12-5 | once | TGTGCTAGTGGCCTCGGGGGACCTCGGGAGACCCAGTACTTC | CASGLGGPRETQYF
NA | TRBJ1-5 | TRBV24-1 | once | TGTGCCACCGCCGGGACACTGAATCAGCCCCAGCATTTT | CATAGTLNQPQHF
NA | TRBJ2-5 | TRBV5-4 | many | TGTGCCAGCAGCCGGGGACTGATGGGGGGAGAGACCCAGTACTTC | CASSRGLMGGETQYF
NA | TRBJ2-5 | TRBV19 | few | TGTGCCAGTAGTATAGGGGGCAAAGAGACCCAGTACTTC | CASSIGGKETQYF
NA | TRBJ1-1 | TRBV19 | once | TGTGCCAGTAGTACAGGGTGGAACACTGAAGCTTTCTTT | CASSTGWNTEAFF